This T cell receptor (beta chain) emerged from a study of preoperative IRX-2 immunotherapy in early breast cancer. The CDR3 is 17 amino acids. Germline CDR1 reads WNHNN; CDR2 reads SYGVQD (reference sequence). The V segment lost 6 bases and the J segment 7 bases; nucleotides outside the gene matches: 15. Treatment reported: preoperative locoregional IRX-2 cytokine immunotherapy. The method was immunoSEQ multiplex PCR; TCRdb's version includes in-frame clones alone and lacks a portion of them. This repertoire shows about 23,000 clones, 90% to 95% found once; its top ten account for around 15%. The TCR comes from a human donor with breast cancer. This specimen was tumor tissue, taken after IRX-2 immunotherapy. V is TRBV10-1 and J is TRBJ1-5, with 10 bases lining up with TRBD1. The CDR3 protein is CASSRDRGARNDQPQHF. CDR3 in DNA: TGCGCCAGCAGCCGGGACAGGGGAGCACGTAATGACCAGCCCCAGCATTTT.